This T cell receptor (beta chain) was captured in a study of T cell responses to AZD1222 COVID-19 vaccine. Study conclusions and caveats: Donors skewed white British and female; clonal diversity was possibly underestimated. Spike-specific TCRs gained breadth and depth after people received two AZD1222 doses. Just a handful of AZD1222 recipients were seropositive at baseline. Repertoires were sampled only after the peak T cell response.

On this clone: Its matching antigen is unknown.

Germline V CDR1 and CDR2: SNHLY, FYNNEI. The CDR3 is 17 residues long. Trimming cost V 0 bases and J 4 bases; bases outside gene matches: 2. Assay used: immunoSEQ multiplex PCR; TCRdb lists only in-frame clones, some missing. The table records around 150,000 clones, roughly 90% of them present only once. The clonotype comes from an adult who received the AZD1222 COVID-19 vaccine. The sample was peripheral blood, taken 28 days after the second AZD1222 dose. The J gene is TRBJ2-1, the V gene TRBV2; 14 bases line up with TRBD2. The CDR3 DNA reads as TGTGCCAGCAGTGAAGCCGGGACTAGCGGGAGTTACAATGAGCAGTTCTTC. This encodes CASSEAGTSGSYNEQFF.